The rows below give T cell receptor beta chains drawn from one sample of a study of T cells expressing NK-cell markers. TCRdb reprocessed the 5' RACE reads, with one entry per CDR3 protein and no DNA. Its table lists 150,000 or so distinct CDR3 sequences. Sequenced material: blood T cells: a sorted CD56 or NKG2C T cell subset, CD4+ or CD8+ T cells, or bulk PBMC T cells (not recorded which). The receptors shown here come from a woman between 45 and 65 years old in good health. Each CDR3 is given with its conserved first and last residue. The order of the fields is J gene, V gene, CDR3 protein.

TRBJ2-2 TRBV12-3/TRBV12-4 CAISGLAGGTGELFF
TRBJ2-7 TRBV27 CASSLASGVYEQYF
TRBJ2-7 TRBV29-1 CSALTASVHEQYF
TRBJ2-3 TRBV12-3/TRBV12-4 CASSSQRDPTDTQYF
TRBJ2-1 TRBV12-3/TRBV12-4 CASSLDRVDNEQFF
TRBJ2-1 TRBV29-1 CSVDEGSRAPQDRFF
TRBJ1-4 TRBV25-1 CASSEYASPTNEKLFF
TRBJ2-1 TRBV29-1 CSVEEGQRERLGQFF
TRBJ2-1 TRBV7-3 CASSHRTSGRDNEQFF
TRBJ2-1 TRBV7-8 CASSFTSGSFDEQFF
TRBJ2-5 TRBV27 CASSLLDRGLETQYF
TRBJ2-3 TRBV24-1 CATSDLTDAPGAGSQYTQYF
TRBJ2-4 TRBV10-2 CASSETGTGLGIQYF
TRBJ2-2 TRBV4-2 CASSQERGGVSAGELFF
TRBJ1-2 TRBV7-9 CASSSPWTPYGYTF
TRBJ2-1 TRBV11-2 CASSLVRYNEQFF
TRBJ2-5 TRBV4-1 CASSLVSALQETQYF
TRBJ2-1 TRBV9 CASSVGKSWRDEQFF
TRBJ2-3 TRBV29-1 CSGRRGHDTQYF
TRBJ2-5 TRBV7-9 CASSSRGTDQETQYF
TRBJ2-7 TRBV5-1 CATRDLGYEQYF
TRBJ2-7 TRBV4-1 CASSRITRDAAYEQYF
TRBJ2-6 TRBV4-1 CASSHYRGERGFSGANVLTF